Listed here are 20 T cell receptor beta chains from one sample, sequenced in a study of blood T cell repertoires in COVID-19. TCRdb's copy holds only in-frame clones and misses some; the assay was immunoSEQ multiplex PCR. The sample records 150,000 to 200,000 clones, around nine tenths being singletons. The sequenced sample was peripheral blood. These receptors all come from a woman between 18 and 29 years old who had recovered from COVID-19.

This clone was detected only once. The chain has TRBV11-2 and TRBJ2-1; 10 bases agree with TRBD1. The V gene end was trimmed by 2 bases and the J gene end by 8 bases; junction bases not matched to a gene: 12. This CDR3 has 17 residues. The germline V gene has CDR1 SGHAT and CDR2 FQNNGV. The CDR3 nucleotides are TGTGCCAGCAGCTTACCCGAGAAGGGACAGGGGTACGATGAGCAGTTCTTC. This codes for CASSLPEKGQGYDEQFF.

The chain has TRBV15 and TRBJ1-2; 7 positions match TRBD1. The germline CDR1 and CDR2 sequences are LNHNV and YYDKDF (reference sequence). Trimming removed 0 bases from V and 8 bases from J; junction bases left unmatched: 12. CDR3 length: 16 amino acids. CDR3 in amino acids: CATSRDDRAVEWGYTF. The DNA of the CDR3 is TGTGCCACCAGCAGAGATGACAGGGCAGTCGAATGGGGCTACACCTTC.

This rearrangement joins TRBV10-3 to TRBJ1-5; maybe TRBD1 (6 bases). Looked up from germline, CDR1 is ENHRY and CDR2 is SYGVKD. The CDR3 contains 14 residues. V was clipped by 4 bases and J by 4 bases, with 11 bases between them. Written as DNA, the CDR3 is TGTGCCATCAGTGCCGGACAGAAGAATCAGCCCCAGCATTTT. Amino acids: CAISAGQKNQPQHF.

The V gene is TRBV5-8, the J gene TRBJ1-6; D is perhaps TRBD1 (6 bases). V was clipped by 1 base and J by 8 bases, with 10 bases between them. CDR1 is SGHTS and CDR2 is YDEGEE in the germline V gene. CDR3 length equals 14 residues. The CDR3 nucleotides are TGTGCCAGCAGCTTGCACAGGGCCTATTCACCCCTCCACTTT. Protein product: CASSLHRAYSPLHF.

The chain joins TRBV6-1 to TRBJ1-4, with D tentatively TRBD1 (6 bases). With 1 base removed from V and 4 bases from J, the gap between germline ends came to 10 bases. The CDR3 sequence is 15 residues long. Germline-derived CDR1 and CDR2 are MNHNS and SASEGT. CDR3 in amino acids: CASSEVGTINEKLFF. The CDR3 DNA reads as TGTGCCAGCAGTGAAGTGGGGACAATTAATGAAAAACTGTTTTTT.

The V and J genes are TRBV11-2 and TRBJ2-3; tentatively, D is TRBD2 (6 bases). The CDR3 extends over 15 amino acids. From germline, CDR1 is SGHAT and CDR2 FQNNGV. V was trimmed by 1 base and J by 8 bases, leaving 16 bases between them. This chain's CDR3 is CASSLVHRVGGTQYF. CDR3 DNA sequence: TGTGCCAGCAGCTTAGTGCATCGGGTGGGGGGTACGCAGTATTTT.

The J gene is TRBJ1-1, the V gene TRBV7-8; weak D call: TRBD1 (6 bases). CDR3 length equals 14 residues. CDR1 is SGHVS and CDR2 is FQNEAQ in the germline V gene. Deletions cut 6 bases from V and 1 base from J, with 12 bases between. The CDR3 DNA reads as TGTGCCAGCAGGAAACTGGACAGGAACACTGAAGCTTTCTTT. Its protein product is CASRKLDRNTEAFF. Full variable domain (outside the CDR3, taken from reference TRBV7-8 and TRBJ1-1): GAGVSQSPRYKVAKRGQDVALRCDPISGHVSLFWYQQALGQGPEFLTYFQNEAQLDKSGLPSDRFFAERPEGSVSTLKIQRTQQEDSAVYLCASRKLDRNTEAFFGQGTRLTVV.

The V call is TRBV6-5, the J call TRBJ2-3; 8 bases fit TRBD1. With 2 bases clipped from V and 2 bases from J, the junction kept 3 bases outside the gene matches. Germline CDR1 MNHEY, CDR2 SVGAGI. This CDR3 region has 15 residues. The CDR3 is CASSYGTGATDTQYF. The CDR3 DNA sequence: TGTGCCAGCAGTTACGGGACAGGTGCCACAGATACGCAGTATTTT.

The J gene is TRBJ2-7, the V gene TRBV7-2; a weak D match, TRBD2 (6 bases). V was trimmed by 6 bases and J by 0 bases, leaving 12 bases between them. The CDR3 has 14 residues. Germline V gene sequence: CDR1 SGHTA, CDR2 FQGNSA. CDR3 in amino acids: CASSPRGFSYEQYF. CDR3 bases: TGTGCCAGCAGTCCGCGGGGATTCTCCTACGAGCAGTACTTC.

This rearrangement joins TRBV5-5 to TRBJ1-5; D is uncertain. Germline CDR1 is SGHKS and CDR2 is YYEKEE (reference sequence). Trimming cost V 1 base and J 0 bases, with 14 bases left between them. This CDR3 is built from 17 residues. CDR3 region: CASSLYPPRYSNQPQHF. Here the CDR3 DNA reads TGTGCCAGCAGCTTGTATCCCCCACGGTATAGCAATCAGCCCCAGCATTTT.

The CDR3 reads CASAYNEQFF. DNA of the CDR3: TGTGCCAGCGCGTATAATGAGCAGTTCTTC. This sequence joins TRBV12-3 or TRBV12-4 and TRBJ2-1; the D is unclear. The ends were cut back, 8 bases at V and 7 bases at J, with 6 bases in the middle. CDR3 length equals 10 residues.

The chain combines TRBV4-1 with TRBJ2-3, with 9 bases matching TRBD2. CDR3 length: 21 amino acids. Germline V lookup: CDR1 MGHRA, CDR2 YSYEKL. V lost 0 bases, J lost 0 bases, and 16 bases stayed unmatched. The CDR3 protein is CASSQDPVGRGGRPSTDTQYF. The CDR3 DNA is TGCGCCAGCAGCCAAGATCCCGTCGGGCGGGGGGGCCGACCTAGCACAGATACGCAGTATTTT.

J is TRBJ2-3 and V is TRBV5-4; weak D call: TRBD1 (5 bases). The CDR3 is made up of 13 amino acids. Looked up from germline, CDR1 is SGHNT and CDR2 is YYREEE (reference sequence). V lost 0 bases and J lost 5, with 7 bases in between. This CDR3 reads CASSLERGDTQYF. The CDR3, as DNA: TGTGCCAGCAGCTTGGAAAGGGGAGATACGCAGTATTTT. Using reference TRBV5-4 and TRBJ2-3 for the parts outside the CDR3, the full variable domain is ETGVTQSPTHLIKTRGQQVTLRCSSQSGHNTVSWYQQALGQGPQFIFQYYREEENGRGNFPPRFSGLQFPNYSSELNVNALELDDSALYLCASSLERGDTQYFGPGTRLTVL.

This clone was detected once. Since a much larger clone is just one base distant, this may be a read error. The V gene is TRBV7-9, the J gene TRBJ2-7; 12 nucleotides line up with TRBD2. The CDR3 sequence is 15 residues long. V dropped 4 bases and J dropped 3; count of bases not matched to a gene: 4. Germline V gene sequence: CDR1 SEHNR, CDR2 FQNEAQ (reference sequence). CDR3 loop: CASSSWTSGDYEQYV. The CDR3 nucleotides are TGTGCCAGCAGCTCCTGGACTAGCGGGGACTACGAGCAGTACGTC.

The chain joins TRBV9 to TRBJ2-2; 10 nucleotides agree with TRBD2. The length of the CDR3 is 16 residues. V was pared by 3 bases and J by 0 bases, with 2 bases of the junction left unmatched. Germline V lookup: CDR1 SGDLS, CDR2 YYNGEE. Written as DNA, the CDR3 is TGTGCCAGCAGCGCTAGCGGGGGCCCGAACACCGGGGAGCTGTTTTTT. It codes for CASSASGGPNTGELFF. Drawing the rest from reference TRBV9 and TRBJ2-2, the complete variable domain is DSGVTQTPKHLITATGQRVTLRCSPRSGDLSVYWYQQSLDQGLQFLIQYYNGEERAKGNILERFSAQQFPDLHSELNLSSLELGDSALYFCASSASGGPNTGELFFGEGSRLTVL.

The genes are TRBV7-2 and TRBJ2-1, with 9 bases aligning to TRBD1. From germline, CDR1 is SGHTA and CDR2 FQGNSA. CDR3 length equals 18 residues. V gave up 0 bases and J gave up 2 bases; unmatched junction bases: 8. The CDR3 DNA reads TGTGCCAGCAGCTTAGCGCCTGGACAGGGGTCAGCCTACAATGAGCAGTTCTTC. It encodes CASSLAPGQGSAYNEQFF.

As for this clone: Here the CDR3 omits its conserved ending phenylalanine or tryptophan, so a read error is the likely source. No DNA is shown, since the ends of the CDR3 on it are uncertain; the CDR3 is the one TCRdb lists. V and J are TRBV20-1 and TRBJ2-7; the tabulated D call, TRBD1, remains unverified against the DNA. The length of the CDR3 is 11 amino acids, counting both ends. CDR1 and CDR2 (germline): DFQATT, SNEGSKA (reference sequence). The CDR3 is CSARDQGHNPL.

V and J are TRBV19 and TRBJ1-4; TRBD1 is a possible D gene (5 bases). Germline-derived CDR1 and CDR2 are LNHDA and SQIVND (reference sequence). Trimming left V 3 bases short and J 4 bases short, with 12 bases between. This CDR3 contains 15 residues. This CDR3 reads CASSIGQGNNEKLFF. The DNA of the CDR3 is TGTGCCAGTAGTATCGGGCAGGGTAATAATGAAAAACTGTTTTTT.

This chain connects TRBV11-2 to TRBJ2-5; 13 positions agree with TRBD2. CDR1 and CDR2 from the germline V gene are SGHAT and FQNNGV. This CDR3 has 17 residues. V dropped 2 bases and J dropped 3; count of bases not matched to a gene: 6. The CDR3: CASSLRLAGGIEETQYF. The CDR3 DNA follows: TGTGCCAGCAGCTTAAGACTAGCGGGGGGAATTGAAGAGACCCAGTACTTC.

This clone has only one observation. This chain uses TRBV27 with TRBJ2-1; TRBD1 is a possible D gene (5 bases). CDR3 length: 15 amino acids. V lost 6 bases and J 3 bases, leaving 15 bases between the germline ends. Germline loops: CDR1 MNHEY, CDR2 SMNVEV (reference sequence). The CDR3 region is CASSRPDSYYNEQFF. The DNA of the CDR3 is TGTGCCAGCAGCCGCCCTGACAGTTACTACAATGAGCAGTTCTTC.